Listed here are 11 T cell receptor beta chains from one sample, sequenced in a study of spatial heterogeneity in lung cancer. This sample's time point: sample taken at primary tumor resection. TCRdb re-analysed the 5' RACE reads in MiXCR, keeping a single row per CDR3 protein. Of about 39,000 distinct CDR3 sequences in the sample, 3% to 3.5% were seen once. This sample comprised normal lung tissue next to the tumor, obtained at surgery. Receptors were obtained from a male donor with early-stage non-small cell lung cancer.

This clonotype has at least ten counts. In nucleotides, the CDR3 is TGCGCCAGCAGCCAAACTAGCCCTGGGTACGAGCAGTACTTC. Protein: CASSQTSPGYEQYF. The J gene is TRBJ2-7, the V gene TRBV4-1; weak D call: TRBD2 (6 bases). Looked up from germline, CDR1 is MGHRA and CDR2 is YSYEKL. The CDR3 is 14 amino acids. Trimming cost V 2 bases and J 4 bases, with 12 bases left between them.

This clonotype has at least ten counts. This chain joins TRBV20-1 and TRBJ2-1; 9 nucleotides agree with TRBD2. The CDR3 consists of 12 residues. The trim removed 3 bases at V and 16 bases at J, leaving 10 bases unmatched. Germline assignment: CDR1 DFQATT and CDR2 SNEGSKA (reference sequence). CDR3: CSARASGGMIFF. The CDR3 DNA sequence: TGCAGTGCTAGGGCAAGCGGGGGGATGATATTCTTC.

This clonotype occurred many times. J is TRBJ2-3 and V is TRBV9; D is perhaps TRBD2 (6 bases). Trimming removed 4 bases from V and 5 bases from J, with 14 bases in between. Germline CDR1 and CDR2: SGDLS and YYNGEE. The CDR3 sequence is 14 residues long. DNA for the CDR3: TGTGCCAGCAGCTTAGGCGGGGCGGGAGATACGCAGTATTTT. Translation gives CASSLGGAGDTQYF. Full variable domain (outside the CDR3, taken from reference TRBV9 and TRBJ2-3): DSGVTQTPKHLITATGQRVTLRCSPRSGDLSVYWYQQSLDQGLQFLIQYYNGEERAKGNILERFSAQQFPDLHSELNLSSLELGDSALYFCASSLGGAGDTQYFGPGTRLTVL.

By share, this clonotype counts as medium-sized. This CDR3 reads CASTRDGAYEQYF. The CDR3 DNA follows: TGTGCCAGCACTCGGGACGGAGCCTACGAGCAGTACTTC. This chain links TRBV28 with TRBJ2-7, with D possibly being TRBD1 or TRBD2 (5 bases each). Germline V CDR1 and CDR2: MDHEN, SYDVKM. This CDR3 spans 13 amino acids. Trimming left V 7 bases short and J 2 bases short, with 12 bases between. Using reference TRBV28 and TRBJ2-7 for the parts outside the CDR3, the full variable domain is DVKVTQSSRYLVKRTGEKVFLECVQDMDHENMFWYRQDPGLGLRLIYFSYDVKMKEKGDIPEGYSVSREKKERFSLILESASTNQTSMYLCASTRDGAYEQYFGPGTRLTVT.

This clonotype was recorded a few times. V and J are TRBV18 and TRBJ2-3; D may be TRBD1 (5 bases). The germline gives CDR1 KGHSH, CDR2 LQKENI. V lost 2 bases to trimming and J lost 2 bases, with 5 bases between them. The CDR3 is 13 amino acids. CDR3 coding DNA: TGTGCCAGCTCACCAGGGGCCACAGATACGCAGTATTTT. Amino acids: CASSPGATDTQYF.

This clonotype has a count of ten or more. The V and J genes are TRBV5-4 and TRBJ1-2; 7 nucleotides agree with TRBD1. The CDR3 contains 18 residues. The germline V gene encodes CDR1 SGHNT and CDR2 YYREEE (reference sequence). The V and J ends lost 0 bases and 5 bases, in that order; junction bases with no gene match: 16. DNA for the CDR3: TGTGCCAGCAGCTTGGCCGAGGGGGCGCCGCACCCCCTATATGGCTACACCTTC. Translating gives CASSLAEGAPHPLYGYTF.

This clonotype has a count of ten or more. The chain uses TRBV28 and TRBJ1-3, with D hard to call. Germline V lookup: CDR1 MDHEN, CDR2 SYDVKM. V was pared by 2 bases and J by 0 bases, with 11 bases between. The CDR3 totals 16 residues. This CDR3 reads CASSLGGILSGNTIYF. The CDR3 nucleotides are TGTGCCAGCAGTTTAGGTGGCATCCTCTCTGGAAACACCATATATTTT.

This clonotype was recorded many times. This chain links TRBV7-8 with TRBJ2-2, with D possibly matching TRBD1 (5 bases). Germline values: CDR1 SGHVS, CDR2 FQNEAQ. There are 14 residues in the CDR3. V was shortened by 5 bases and J by 3 bases, with 10 bases between the two germline ends. CDR3 residues: CASSVDSYTGELFF. The CDR3 DNA follows: TGTGCCAGCAGCGTCGACAGCTACACCGGGGAGCTGTTTTTT.

Ten or more counts support this clonotype. This rearrangement joins TRBV2 to TRBJ2-2; 9 positions match TRBD2. This CDR3 spans 14 amino acids. J gave up 3 bases and V 4 bases, and 0 bases lay outside the gene matches. The V gene's germline CDR1 is SNHLY and CDR2 FYNNEI. CDR3 nucleotides: TGTGCCAGCAGTGGACTAGCGGACACCGGGGAGCTGTTTTTT. Encoded protein: CASSGLADTGELFF. The whole variable domain, filled in from reference TRBV2 and TRBJ2-2, reads EPEVTQTPSHQVTQMGQEVILRCVPISNHLYFYWYRQILGQKVEFLVSFYNNEISEKSEIFDDQFSVERPDGSNFTLKIRSTKLEDSAMYFCASSGLADTGELFFGEGSRLTVL.

This clonotype was recorded many times. V gene TRBV29-1 combines with J gene TRBJ2-3; D is unclear. The CDR3 is 12 residues long. V dropped 4 bases and J dropped 2 bases, with 7 bases sitting between them. The germline V gene has CDR1 SQVTM and CDR2 ANQGSEA. CDR3: CSVAQATDTQYF. CDR3 coding DNA: TGCAGCGTTGCGCAGGCCACAGATACGCAGTATTTT.

V usage is TRBV20-1 and J usage is TRBJ1-1, with 9 bases fitting TRBD1. Trimming cost V 6 bases and J 5 bases; bases outside gene matches: 10. Germline CDR1 and CDR2: DFQATT and SNEGSKA (reference sequence). This CDR3 has 14 residues. The CDR3, as DNA: TGCAGTGCCAGGGATCCACAGGGGGCAACTGAAGCTTTCTTT. Encoded protein: CSARDPQGATEAFF.